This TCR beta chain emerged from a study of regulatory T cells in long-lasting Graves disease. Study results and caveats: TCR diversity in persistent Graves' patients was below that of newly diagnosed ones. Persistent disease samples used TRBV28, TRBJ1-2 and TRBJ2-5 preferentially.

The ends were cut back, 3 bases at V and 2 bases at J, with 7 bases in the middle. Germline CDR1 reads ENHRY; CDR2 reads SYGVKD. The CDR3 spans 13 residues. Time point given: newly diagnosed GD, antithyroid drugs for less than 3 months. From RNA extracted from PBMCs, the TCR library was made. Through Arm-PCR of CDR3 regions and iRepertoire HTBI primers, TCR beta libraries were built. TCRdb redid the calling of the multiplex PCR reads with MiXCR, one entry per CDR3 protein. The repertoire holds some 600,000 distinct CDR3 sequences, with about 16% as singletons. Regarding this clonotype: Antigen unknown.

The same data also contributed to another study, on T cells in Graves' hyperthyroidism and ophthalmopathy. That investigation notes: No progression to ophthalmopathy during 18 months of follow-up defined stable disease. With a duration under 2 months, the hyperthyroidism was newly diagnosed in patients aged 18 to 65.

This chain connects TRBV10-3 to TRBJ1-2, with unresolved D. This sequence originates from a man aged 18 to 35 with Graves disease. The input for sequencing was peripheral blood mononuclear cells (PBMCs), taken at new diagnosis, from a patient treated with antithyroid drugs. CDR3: CAISDELNYGYTF. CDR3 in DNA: TGTGCCATCAGTGACGAGCTAAACTATGGCTACACCTTC.